What follows are 20 T cell receptor beta chains derived from one specimen sequenced in a study of T cell changes during pregnancy in multiple sclerosis. Generated by immunoSEQ multiplex PCR, the TCRdb table keeps only in-frame clones and is missing some. The data show 30,000 to 45,000 clones, 80% to 95% seen once. The sequences come from CD4+ T cells from peripheral blood mononuclear cells, collected in the third trimester of pregnancy. All receptors derive from a female donor in good health, enrolled as a control in a pregnancy study.

This chain joins TRBV7-2 and TRBJ1-2, with D possibly matching TRBD1 (5 bases). The CDR3 is 14 residues long. Germline values: CDR1 SGHTA, CDR2 FQGNSA. V lost 5 bases, J lost 3 bases, and 13 bases lay in between. The CDR3 bases are TGTGCCAGCAGCCCAAGACAGAAATACTATGGCTACACCTTC. Its protein product is CASSPRQKYYGYTF.

The J gene is TRBJ1-2, the V gene TRBV5-1, with 10 bases aligning to TRBD1. With 4 bases clipped from V and 0 bases from J, the junction kept 6 bases outside the gene matches. This CDR3 has 16 residues. In germline, CDR1 is SGHRS, CDR2 YFSETQ. CDR3 protein: CASSPGTGATNYGYTF. CDR3 nucleotides: TGCGCCAGCAGCCCGGGGACAGGGGCCACTAACTATGGCTACACCTTC.

The V and J genes are TRBV5-4 and TRBJ1-4; D possibly corresponds to TRBD1 (6 bases). V lost 0 bases, J lost 4 bases, and 10 bases lay in between. CDR3 length: 15 residues. CDR1 and CDR2 (germline): SGHNT, YYREEE (reference sequence). The CDR3 region has the DNA TGTGCCAGCAGCTTGGCGGACAGAAATAATGAAAAACTGTTTTTT. Amino acid sequence: CASSLADRNNEKLFF.

This sequence joins TRBV18 and TRBJ1-3; TRBD1 matches 7 bases. Per germline, CDR1 KGHSH and CDR2 LQKENI. CDR3 length: 16 amino acids. The junction had 9 bases not matched to a gene; V was cut back by 5 bases and J by 2 bases. CDR3 coding DNA: TGTGCCAGCTCAGCAGGACGACAGGGAACTGGAAACACCATATATTTT. Encoded protein: CASSAGRQGTGNTIYF.

The chain employs TRBV5-1 and TRBJ1-1, with D possibly TRBD1 on 6 matching bases. The V end was cut by 2 bases, the J end by 7 bases, with 18 bases between. The germline gives CDR1 SGHRS, CDR2 YFSETQ. The CDR3 is 15 amino acids. The CDR3 region has the DNA TGCGCCAGCAGCTTAACAGGGCGAATTGATGGTGAAGCTTTCTTT. Amino acids: CASSLTGRIDGEAFF.

This sequence joins TRBV7-3 and TRBJ2-5; tentatively, D is TRBD1 (5 bases). V lost 5 bases, J lost 5 bases, and 18 bases lay in between. In germline, CDR1 is SGHTA, CDR2 FQGTGA. The CDR3 sequence is 15 residues long. CDR3 sequence reads: CASSAQGRVGETQYF. For the CDR3, the DNA is TGTGCCAGCAGCGCCCAGGGAAGGGTCGGCGAGACCCAGTACTTC.

This rearrangement joins TRBV18 to TRBJ1-1, with TRBD1 matching over 7 bases. This CDR3 is built from 15 residues. Trimming at V came to 2 bases and at J to 1 base, leaving 4 bases not matched to a gene. Germline-derived CDR1 and CDR2 are KGHSH and LQKENI. The CDR3 region has the DNA TGTGCCAGCTCACCAGGTTCAGGGGGGAACACTGAAGCTTTCTTT. This sequence encodes CASSPGSGGNTEAFF.

The chain uses TRBV7-3 and TRBJ1-1; D gene uncertain. CDR1 is SGHTA, CDR2 FQGTGA, per germline. The CDR3 length is 13 residues. V was pared by 5 bases and J by 5 bases, with 12 bases between. Here the CDR3 reads CASSHLKETEAFF. The CDR3 DNA is TGTGCCAGCAGCCACCTGAAAGAGACTGAAGCTTTCTTT.

The rearrangement links TRBV18 to TRBJ2-3; 8 bases fit TRBD1. CDR3 size: 15 residues. The germline V gene has CDR1 KGHSH and CDR2 LQKENI. Trimming at V came to 6 bases and at J to 3 bases, leaving 8 bases not matched to a gene. CDR3 sequence: CASSTGGVGTDTQYF. In DNA, the CDR3 is TGTGCCAGCTCTACAGGGGGAGTCGGGACAGATACGCAGTATTTT.

This chain joins TRBV2 and TRBJ2-2; D is unclear. V lost 4 bases and J 0 bases, leaving 6 bases between the germline ends. Germline CDR1 reads SNHLY; CDR2 reads FYNNEI. This CDR3 has 14 residues. The CDR3 spells CASSVRANTGELFF. CDR3 sequence (DNA): TGTGCCAGCAGTGTTCGGGCGAACACCGGGGAGCTGTTTTTT.

The J gene is TRBJ1-2, the V gene TRBV7-8; D may be TRBD1 (5 bases). The CDR3 length is 14 residues. With 3 bases removed from V and 7 bases from J, the gap between germline ends came to 15 bases. CDR1 and CDR2 from the germline V gene are SGHVS and FQNEAQ. CDR3 protein: CASSFSLGAVGYTF. For the CDR3, the DNA is TGTGCCAGCAGCTTTTCGTTAGGGGCAGTTGGCTACACCTTC.

The sample holds one count of this clone. This chain uses TRBV11-1 with TRBJ2-5; a weak D match, TRBD2 (5 bases). The CDR3 contains 16 residues. CDR1 is SGHAT and CDR2 is FQDESV in the germline V gene (reference sequence). V dropped 1 base and J dropped 1 base, with 13 bases sitting between them. CDR3 sequence (DNA): TGTGCCAGCAGCTTAGAGGCGGCTAGCACCCAAGAGACCCAGTACTTC. This translates into CASSLEAASTQETQYF.

This sequence joins TRBV4-2 and TRBJ1-5; D is undetermined. Looked up from germline, CDR1 is LGHNA and CDR2 is YNFKEQ. CDR3 size: 14 residues. Trimming stripped 3 bases from V and 2 bases from J, with 8 bases between. The CDR3 sequence is CASSQAGGNQPQHF. As DNA, the CDR3 is TGTGCCAGCAGCCAGGCGGGTGGCAATCAGCCCCAGCATTTT.

This clone is a singleton in its sample. This chain connects TRBV9 to TRBJ1-1, with 8 bases matching TRBD1. The germline gives CDR1 SGDLS, CDR2 YYNGEE. With V trimmed by 0 bases and J by 6 bases, 7 bases remained unmatched. The CDR3 is 15 amino acids. CDR3 sequence (DNA): TGTGCCAGCAGCGTAGCGGGACAGGCTGGGTCTGAAGCTTTCTTT. This gives the protein CASSVAGQAGSEAFF.

This clone appeared once. The chain is built from TRBV7-2 and TRBJ2-5, with D possibly TRBD2 on 7 matching bases. V shed 5 bases and J shed 5 bases, with 18 bases lying between them. The CDR3 is made up of 15 amino acids. Per germline, CDR1 SGHTA and CDR2 FQGNSA. For the CDR3, the DNA is TGTGCCAGCAGCGGATCACTAGCGAGGGGGGAGACCCAGTACTTC. It yields the protein CASSGSLARGETQYF.

This clone was detected only once. V is TRBV7-9 and J is TRBJ1-2; 10 bases line up with TRBD1. CDR3 length: 15 residues. Germline CDR1 is SEHNR and CDR2 is FQNEAQ (reference sequence). V lost 4 bases to trimming and J lost 3 bases; unmatched junction nucleotides: 5. This CDR3 reads CASSSRDRGYYGYTF. The CDR3 nucleotides read TGTGCCAGCAGCTCCCGGGACAGGGGCTACTATGGCTACACCTTC.

The gene calls are TRBV6-1 and TRBJ1-2; 9 bases align to TRBD1. V dropped 6 bases and J dropped 2; count of bases not matched to a gene: 7. The CDR3 has 15 amino acids. The germline V gene has CDR1 MNHNS and CDR2 SASEGT. The CDR3 sequence: CASSLGQGRNYGYTF. Here the CDR3 DNA reads TGTGCCAGCAGCCTTGGACAGGGGAGAAACTATGGCTACACCTTC.

This sequence joins TRBV7-9 and TRBJ2-5; TRBD2 might be the D (6 bases). The CDR3 runs to 14 residues. CDR1 is SEHNR and CDR2 is FQNEAQ in the germline V gene (reference sequence). With 5 bases removed from V and 2 bases from J, the gap between germline ends came to 12 bases. The CDR3 region has the DNA TGTGCCAGCAGCCCGGGGACTTCACAAGAGACCCAGTACTTC. Its translation: CASSPGTSQETQYF.

This clone was detected a few times. V is TRBV5-4 and J is TRBJ1-3; D remains ambiguous. The CDR3 extends over 14 amino acids. The V end lost 3 bases, the J end lost 0 bases, and 7 bases lay between the germline ends. Germline V CDR1 and CDR2: SGHNT, YYREEE (reference sequence). CDR3 nucleotide sequence: TGTGCCAGCAGCTCCGCTAACTCTGGAAACACCATATATTTT. Protein product: CASSSANSGNTIYF.

The chain joins TRBV4-3 to TRBJ2-1, with TRBD1 as a possible D gene (6 bases). Germline-derived CDR1 and CDR2 are LGHNA and YSLEER. This CDR3 region has 15 residues. V was clipped by 0 bases and J by 7 bases, with 13 bases between them. Here the CDR3 reads CASSQEGASGNEQFF. In DNA, the CDR3 is TGCGCCAGCAGCCAAGAGGGGGCGTCCGGGAATGAGCAGTTCTTC.